This section outlines one T cell receptor beta chain sequence together with its context. The antigen is undetermined. This CDR3 spans 13 amino acids. From germline, CDR1 is MNHNS and CDR2 SASEGT. Trimming stripped 10 bases from V and 0 bases from J, with 13 bases between. At the Johns Hopkins FTIC core, DNA taken from cultured CD4+ T cells was sequenced by way of the Oncomine TCR Beta short-read assay. Using its own MiXCR run on the PCR reads, TCRdb lists one record per CDR3 protein. Of about 15,000 distinct CDR3 sequences in the sample, approximately 73% are singletons; the top ten hold about 4.6%. These data originate in a study of vaccination and CD4 T cells after COVID-19. Whole-study context: From HCoV-229E, HCoV-OC43, HCoV-NL63 and SARS-CoV-2, overlapping spike peptides were used to stimulate the cells. Cultures designated as controls were supplied with a CEFX pool, an HIV-1 Nef pool, or no peptide.

Treatment reported: roughly nine-day PBMC culture with coronavirus spike peptide pools or control peptides (ViraFEST assay). Using peptide pools, antigen-specific T cells were expanded in ViraFEST before TCRs were sequenced. Days 3 and 7 saw half the medium replaced with fresh IL-2 medium. This sequence originates from a human donor who had recovered from COVID-19. The genes are TRBV6-1 and TRBJ2-7; D is unclear. Sample: CD4+ T cells from blood, cultured in vitro. Here the CDR3 DNA reads TGTGCCACATACCCCGCCGACTCCTACGAGCAGTACTTC. Translating it yields CATYPADSYEQYF.